Below are 16 T cell receptor beta chains sequenced from a single sample in a study of beta chain features in type 1 diabetes (dated by TCRdb to the late 2010s). Library preparation used the immunoSEQ multiplex PCR assay. The entire amount of isolated RNA was reverse transcribed using the High Capacity cDNA Reverse Transcription Kit, so the sequenced TCRB transcripts were expressed ones. TCRdb took this table from immuneACCESS and kept in-frame rearrangements with V and J called. Such tables lack part of the clones; where checked against another copy, unresolved V genes explain under half of the gap, and the rest is unexplained. Across this sample there are about 660,000 clones, with about 14% seen only once. The ten largest clones represent around 0.04% of the sample. Points the paper makes about the study in general: In all four CD4+ subsets, TCRB CDR3 length was moderately but significantly shorter in type 1 diabetes patients.

The antigens of these receptors remain unknown. Specimen: naive CD4+ T cells from blood. The sample's cell subset or site label, in plain terms: true naive CD4+ T cells. Receptors originate from a man in his late teens or twenties with type 1 diabetes.

The chain uses TRBV5-1 and TRBJ2-5; D gene unclear. The CDR3 spans 14 residues. V was pared by 0 bases and J by 0 bases, with 6 bases between. Germline loops: CDR1 SGHRS, CDR2 YFSETQ. The CDR3 bases are TGCGCCAGCAGCTTGGTGTCAGACCAAGAGACCCAGTACTTC. This translates into CASSLVSDQETQYF. The full variable domain, rest sourced from reference TRBV5-1 and TRBJ2-5, is KAGVTQTPRYLIKTRGQQVTLSCSPISGHRSVSWYQQTPGQGLQFLFEYFSETQRNKGNFPGRFSGRQFSNSRSEMNVSTLELGDSALYLCASSLVSDQETQYFGPGTRLLVL.

This chain uses TRBV7-3 with TRBJ1-2; possible D gene TRBD1, 5 bases. V was shortened by 5 bases and J by 5 bases, with 15 bases between the two germline ends. The CDR3 is made up of 14 amino acids. Germline CDR1 SGHTA, CDR2 FQGTGA. In DNA form, the CDR3 reads TGTGCCAGCAGCACAAGGAGGGGAAATTATGGCTACACCTTC. Residues: CASSTRRGNYGYTF.

The genes are TRBV6-5 and TRBJ2-1; the D gene is possibly TRBD1 (5 bases). The CDR3 is 16 amino acids. CDR1 and CDR2 (germline): MNHEY, SVGAGI. Trimming left V 0 bases short and J 2 bases short, with 11 bases between. CDR3: CASSYSQGRAYNEQFF. The CDR3 nucleotides are TGTGCCAGCAGTTACTCCCAGGGTAGGGCCTACAATGAGCAGTTCTTC.

The CDR3 is CAWSVGRGQGEAFF. The CDR3 DNA is TGTGCCTGGAGTGTAGGTAGGGGACAGGGGGAAGCTTTCTTT. The chain couples TRBV30 to TRBJ1-1; 10 nucleotides align to TRBD1. The CDR3 covers 14 residues. After removal of 0 bases from V and 8 bases from J, the junction contained 6 bases not matched to a gene. Germline V lookup: CDR1 GTSNPN, CDR2 SVGIG (reference sequence). The full variable domain, rest sourced from reference TRBV30 and TRBJ1-1, is SQTIHQWPATLVQPVGSPLSLECTVEGTSNPNLYWYRQAAGRGLQLLFYSVGIGQISSEVPQNLSASRPQDRQFILSSKKLLLSDSGFYLCAWSVGRGQGEAFFGQGTRLTVV.

The CDR3 here is CASSLRTPNTEAFF. CDR3 DNA sequence: TGTGCCAGCAGCTTGAGGACCCCCAACACTGAAGCTTTCTTT. V usage is TRBV5-4 and J usage is TRBJ1-1, with no clear D. Trimming cost V 1 base and J 2 bases, with 9 bases left between them. The CDR3 length is 14 residues. CDR1 is SGHNT, CDR2 YYREEE, per germline (reference sequence).

This clone was detected a few times. The chain employs TRBV11-2 and TRBJ2-5, with D hard to call. CDR3 length equals 14 residues. Trimming removed 1 base at V and 2 bases at J, with 8 bases between. In germline, CDR1 is SGHAT, CDR2 FQNNGV. The CDR3 protein is CASSLGHLQETQYF. CDR3 sequence (DNA): TGTGCCAGCAGCTTAGGGCATCTACAAGAGACCCAGTACTTC.

The CDR3 nucleotides are TGTGCCAGCAGTGAAGCTGAAGACAGGGTATACGAGCAGTACTTC. It yields the protein CASSEAEDRVYEQYF. The chain recombines TRBV6-1 with TRBJ2-7; 7 nucleotides agree with TRBD1. This CDR3 is 15 amino acids long. Germline CDR1 and CDR2: MNHNS and SASEGT. V shed 0 bases and J 4 bases; nucleotides not matched to a gene: 6.

This clone has just a few counts. V is TRBV9 and J is TRBJ2-7; D might be TRBD2 (7 bases). V lost 0 bases and J 3 bases, leaving 22 bases between the germline ends. The CDR3 consists of 18 residues. Per the germline V gene, CDR1 is SGDLS and CDR2 is YYNGEE. The CDR3 loop reads CASSVGPGVAGAYYEQYF. In DNA, the CDR3 is TGTGCCAGCAGCGTAGGCCCCGGGGTGGCGGGGGCCTACTACGAGCAGTACTTC.

This clone was observed a handful of times. The rearrangement links TRBV6-6 to TRBJ1-1; possible D gene TRBD1, 6 bases. CDR1 and CDR2 from the germline V gene are MNHNY and SVGAGI (reference sequence). The V end was cut by 0 bases, the J end by 1 base, with 12 bases between. CDR3 length: 16 residues. CDR3 protein: CASSYSERRGNTEAFF. The CDR3 DNA reads as TGTGCCAGCAGTTACTCCGAGCGCAGGGGGAACACTGAAGCTTTCTTT.

V usage is TRBV5-4 and J usage is TRBJ2-7, with 7 bases that match TRBD1. This CDR3 spans 15 amino acids. From germline, CDR1 is SGHNT and CDR2 YYREEE (reference sequence). Unmatched junction bases numbered 12, after V lost 4 bases and J lost 5 bases. As DNA, the CDR3 is TGTGCCAGCAGCAACCAACAGGGGATTGGCGACGAGCAGTACTTC. Translated, it gives CASSNQQGIGDEQYF. Filled out from reference TRBV5-4 and TRBJ2-7, the complete variable domain reads ETGVTQSPTHLIKTRGQQVTLRCSSQSGHNTVSWYQQALGQGPQFIFQYYREEENGRGNFPPRFSGLQFPNYSSELNVNALELDDSALYLCASSNQQGIGDEQYFGPGTRLTVT.

The chain is built from TRBV7-2 and TRBJ1-1, with D possibly matching TRBD1 (5 bases). The CDR3 sequence is 14 residues long. Per the germline V gene, CDR1 is SGHTA and CDR2 is FQGNSA. Trimming shortened V by 5 bases and J by 5 bases, and 15 bases separated the two germline ends. The CDR3 here is CASSAWGRDTEAFF. The CDR3 DNA sequence: TGTGCCAGCAGCGCGTGGGGCAGGGATACTGAAGCTTTCTTT.

This clone has only a few counts. The chain has TRBV4-1 and TRBJ2-3, with 8 bases fitting TRBD1. Germline V gene data show CDR1 as MGHRA and CDR2 as YSYEKL. After removal of 0 bases from V and 0 bases from J, the junction contained 5 bases not matched to a gene. CDR3 length: 17 residues. The CDR3 sequence is CASSQDEGQASTDTQYF. The CDR3 DNA reads as TGCGCCAGCAGCCAAGACGAGGGACAGGCGAGCACAGATACGCAGTATTTT.

In this sample, this clone turned up a few times. The chain links TRBV5-1 to TRBJ2-4, with no clear D. The germline V gene has CDR1 SGHRS and CDR2 YFSETQ. Trimming shortened V by 0 bases and J by 3 bases, and 10 bases separated the two germline ends. The CDR3 totals 15 residues. CDR3 nucleotide sequence: TGCGCCAGCAGCTTGGCCGGGCGGAACAAAAACATTCAGTACTTC. Translated, it gives CASSLAGRNKNIQYF.

This clone was found a few times. The chain combines TRBV9 with TRBJ2-3; D is tentatively TRBD1 or TRBD2 (5 bases each). Germline V gives CDR1 SGDLS, CDR2 YYNGEE. V lost 0 bases, J lost 3 bases, and 14 bases lay in between. The CDR3 has 16 amino acids. The CDR3 DNA is TGTGCCAGCAGCGTAGCCCCGGGAAGGGGTACAGATACGCAGTATTTT. Residues: CASSVAPGRGTDTQYF.

This clone was recorded a few times. The chain is built from TRBV2 and TRBJ2-7; no reliable D call. The CDR3 contains 12 residues. Germline values: CDR1 SNHLY, CDR2 FYNNEI. Trimming pared 1 base from V and 12 bases from J, leaving 13 bases between. The CDR3 loop reads CASSEGKVPRYF. The CDR3 nucleotides are TGTGCCAGCAGTGAAGGGAAGGTCCCGCGGTACTTC.

The V and J genes are TRBV2 and TRBJ1-1; D not resolved. V lost 2 bases to trimming and J lost 2 bases, with 9 bases between them. This CDR3 has 14 residues. Germline assignment: CDR1 SNHLY and CDR2 FYNNEI. CDR3 coding DNA: TGTGCCAGCAGTGAAATTCAGTCCAACACTGAAGCTTTCTTT. Residues: CASSEIQSNTEAFF.